Listed here are 27 T cell receptor beta chains from one sample, sequenced in a study of blood T cells in healthy people across ages (dated by TCRdb to 2015 to 2017). Libraries were built with 5' RACE. The sequencer was an Illumina HiSeq 2500. A second PCR of about 7 to 12 cycles was run with a J-beta primer mix and a sample-barcoded 5' primer. TCRdb's own reprocessing of the public reads used fastp at Q25 and MiXCR and kept productive beta chains. Rows are combined by CDR3 protein, so each entry shows the most common genes and DNA. In this sample the table shows roughly 860,000 distinct CDR3 sequences, 60% to 80% of which occur a single time. Roughly 25% of the sample is held by the ten biggest clonotypes. What was sequenced was blood. These receptors were taken from a man in his thirties or forties in good health.

CDR3 loop: CSADGQGNTGELFF. DNA for the CDR3: TGCAGTGCAGACGGTCAGGGGAACACCGGGGAGCTGTTTTTT. This chain connects TRBV20-1 to TRBJ2-2, with a possible D match to TRBD1 (5 bases). The V end was cut by 6 bases, the J end by 1 base, with 12 bases between. The CDR3 contains 14 residues. The germline gives CDR1 DFQATT, CDR2 SNEGSKA (reference sequence).

CDR3 sequence reads: CASSLLVAGGTSYEQYF. CDR3 in DNA: TGTGCCAGCAGCCTTCTAGTGGCGGGGGGAACCTCCTACGAGCAGTACTTC. The V and J genes are TRBV27 and TRBJ2-7, with TRBD2 identical over 8 bases. Germline V lookup: CDR1 MNHEY, CDR2 SMNVEV (reference sequence). The length of the CDR3 is 17 residues. V was pared by 6 bases and J by 0 bases, with 13 bases of the junction left unmatched.

This clonotype was picked up one time. The chain has TRBV5-1 and TRBJ1-2, with D perhaps TRBD1 (5 bases). V was pared by 1 base and J by 5 bases, with 15 bases between. The CDR3 sequence is 15 residues long. Per the germline V gene, CDR1 is SGHRS and CDR2 is YFSETQ. CDR3 sequence: CASSLTHLQDYGYTF. In nucleotides, the CDR3 is TGCGCCAGCAGCTTGACACACTTACAGGATTATGGCTACACCTTC.

The chain couples TRBV28 to TRBJ2-3; D might be TRBD1 or TRBD2, each matching 5 bases. The germline V and J ends were trimmed by 5 bases and 2 bases, with 11 bases remaining between them. This CDR3 spans 14 amino acids. Looked up from germline, CDR1 is MDHEN and CDR2 is SYDVKM. CDR3 nucleotides: TGTGCCAGCAGTAACGGGGCTTTCACAGATACGCAGTATTTT. It specifies CASSNGAFTDTQYF.

The rearrangement uses TRBV15 and TRBJ1-5, with 7 positions matching TRBD1. There are 12 residues in the CDR3. V shed 1 base and J 10 bases; nucleotides not matched to a gene: 1. Germline CDR1 reads LNHNV; CDR2 reads YYDKDF (reference sequence). CDR3 bases: TGTGCCACCAGCAGAGGGGACAGACCCCAGCATTTT. It encodes CATSRGDRPQHF.

The chain carries TRBV15 and TRBJ1-1; maybe TRBD1 (5 bases). Germline CDR1 LNHNV, CDR2 YYDKDF (reference sequence). The length of the CDR3 is 12 residues. Trimming took off 4 bases at V and 8 bases at J, with 11 bases between the two ends. The CDR3, as DNA: TGTGCCACCAGCACGATTGCAGGGGAAGCTTTCTTT. Residues: CATSTIAGEAFF.

The V gene is TRBV29-1, the J gene TRBJ1-4, with a weak D call TRBD1 (5 bases). The ends were cut back, 1 base at V and 8 bases at J, with 11 bases in the middle. Germline V gene lookup returns CDR1 SQVTM and CDR2 ANQGSEA. The CDR3 spans 13 residues. Written as DNA, the CDR3 is TGCAGCGTTGAAGGCCAGGGTGGGGAAAAACTGTTTTTT. It encodes CSVEGQGGEKLFF.

The rearrangement links TRBV2 to TRBJ2-7; 7 nucleotides agree with TRBD2. CDR1 and CDR2 (germline): SNHLY, FYNNEI. J gave up 2 bases and V 5 bases, and 12 bases lay outside the gene matches. This CDR3 is built from 16 residues. The CDR3 loop is CASSPLAGQETYEQYF. CDR3 coding DNA: TGTGCCAGCAGTCCCTTAGCGGGCCAGGAGACCTACGAGCAGTACTTC.

The chain couples TRBV28 to TRBJ1-2; TRBD1 matches 8 bases. Germline assignment: CDR1 MDHEN and CDR2 SYDVKM. The CDR3 runs to 15 residues. V was clipped by 3 bases and J by 4 bases; unmatched bases: 7. This CDR3 reads CASSFPQGGGYGYTF. In nucleotides, the CDR3 is TGTGCCAGCAGTTTCCCACAGGGGGGAGGCTATGGCTACACCTTC.

This clonotype was recorded a few times. V gene TRBV20-1 combines with J gene TRBJ2-1; D gene uncertain. V shed 0 bases and J shed 0 bases, with 15 bases lying between them. The CDR3 runs to 17 residues. The germline V gene encodes CDR1 DFQATT and CDR2 SNEGSKA (reference sequence). The CDR3 protein is CSARDPRSSRSYNEQFF. In nucleotides, the CDR3 is TGCAGTGCTAGAGACCCTAGATCCAGCCGCTCCTACAATGAGCAGTTCTTC.

This clonotype was counted a few times. J is TRBJ2-7 and V is TRBV6-5; D gene ambiguous. This CDR3 has 13 residues. Trimming cost V 0 bases and J 5 bases, with 8 bases left between them. Germline V gene sequence: CDR1 MNHEY, CDR2 SVGAGI. The CDR3 here is CASSYSGGHEQYF. The DNA for the CDR3 is TGTGCCAGCAGTTACTCGGGCGGCCACGAGCAGTACTTC.

The chain links TRBV7-2 to TRBJ1-6, with D possibly TRBD1 on 5 matching bases. The CDR3 has 15 amino acids. Germline-derived CDR1 and CDR2 are SGHTA and FQGNSA. Trimming removed 2 bases from V and 11 bases from J, with 16 bases in between. As DNA, the CDR3 is TGTGCCAGCAGCTTACAGGGTAGCCGTGGGGCACCCCTCCACTTT. It codes for CASSLQGSRGAPLHF.

Only a few counts were recorded for this clonotype. V is TRBV29-1 and J is TRBJ2-3; D gene ambiguous. The germline gives CDR1 SQVTM, CDR2 ANQGSEA. This CDR3 spans 10 amino acids. The germline V and J ends were trimmed by 4 bases and 2 bases, with 1 base remaining between them. Written as DNA, the CDR3 is TGCAGCGTTGCCACAGATACGCAGTATTTT. Translated: CSVATDTQYF.

The rearrangement uses TRBV3-1 and TRBJ2-4; possible D gene TRBD2, 6 bases. The tail of the sequence fits TRBJ2-5 better, so the J call may be wrong. This CDR3 comprises 16 residues. The V gene's germline CDR1 is LGHDT and CDR2 YNNKEL (reference sequence). DNA of the CDR3: TGTGCCAGCAGCCAAGGGGGACTCTCGTACCAAGAGACCCAGTACTTC. Its translation: CASSQGGLSYQETQYF.

The chain recombines TRBV4-1 with TRBJ1-2; 8 positions match TRBD1. CDR1 is MGHRA and CDR2 is YSYEKL in the germline V gene. This CDR3 contains 15 residues. The V gene end was trimmed by 0 bases and the J gene end by 4 bases; junction bases not matched to a gene: 4. In DNA, the CDR3 is TGCGCCAGCAGCCAAGATACAGGGGGACGCTATGGCTACACCTTC. Translated, it gives CASSQDTGGRYGYTF.

The chain links TRBV20-1 to TRBJ2-1; the D is unclear. Germline V CDR1 and CDR2: DFQATT, SNEGSKA (reference sequence). The CDR3 loop spans 12 amino acids. Trimming removed 3 bases from V and 0 bases from J, with 3 bases in between. CDR3 in amino acids: CSASTSYNEQFF. As DNA, the CDR3 is TGCAGTGCTAGTACCTCCTACAATGAGCAGTTCTTC.

In DNA, the CDR3 is TGCAGTGCTAGAGATCTCAACCTGCTATACGAGCAGTACTTC. Protein: CSARDLNLLYEQYF. V usage is TRBV20-1 and J usage is TRBJ2-1; no clear D gene. The better agreement between TRBJ2-7 and the DNA end casts doubt on the J call. The CDR3 loop spans 14 amino acids. Germline lookup yields CDR1 DFQATT and CDR2 SNEGSKA (reference sequence).

The chain is built from TRBV10-1 and TRBJ2-3; the D gene is possibly TRBD2 (5 bases). The germline V gene has CDR1 WNHNN and CDR2 SYGVQD (reference sequence). CDR3 size: 13 residues. The V end was cut by 8 bases, the J end by 5 bases, with 14 bases between. This CDR3 is CASEVPGGDTQYF. The DNA for the CDR3 is TGCGCCAGCGAGGTCCCCGGAGGAGATACGCAGTATTTT.

The table lists this clonotype with a few counts. This chain links TRBV6-2 or TRBV6-3 with TRBJ2-2; D gene ambiguous. The CDR3 covers 13 residues. Trimming pared 11 bases from V and 0 bases from J, leaving 10 bases between. Germline loops: CDR1 MNHEY, CDR2 SVGEGT. This CDR3 is CAGLESNTGELFF. CDR3 coding DNA: TGTGCCGGGTTAGAGTCGAACACCGGGGAGCTGTTTTTT.

The chain couples TRBV6-2 or TRBV6-3 to TRBJ1-5; the D gene is possibly TRBD1 (6 bases). The CDR3 is 15 amino acids. Germline V lookup: CDR1 MNHEY, CDR2 SVGEGT. V was clipped by 6 bases and J by 7 bases, with 19 bases between them. The CDR3 loop reads CASSPTGPGEQPQHF. CDR3 nucleotides: TGTGCCAGCAGCCCCACAGGGCCCGGAGAGCAGCCCCAGCATTTT.

The chain's CDR3 is CAWSPGNAYGYTF. The CDR3 DNA follows: TGTGCCTGGAGCCCGGGGAATGCCTATGGCTACACCTTC. The chain employs TRBV30 and TRBJ1-2; D is undetermined. V gave up 3 bases and J gave up 4 bases, with 12 bases separating them. The CDR3 totals 13 residues. CDR1 is GTSNPN and CDR2 is SVGIG in the germline V gene (reference sequence).

J is TRBJ2-1 and V is TRBV12-3 or TRBV12-4; TRBD1 matches at 9 bases. The CDR3 is 16 amino acids. V lost 5 bases and J lost 6; bases outside the gene matches: 11. Here the CDR3 reads CASSPNTGGKGNEQFF. CDR3 nucleotides: TGTGCCAGCAGTCCAAACACAGGGGGCAAAGGCAATGAGCAGTTCTTC.

This chain joins TRBV7-2 and TRBJ1-6; D not resolved. CDR1 and CDR2 from the germline V gene are SGHTA and FQGNSA. The CDR3 loop spans 14 amino acids. Trimming took 7 bases from V and 11 from J, leaving 18 bases between them. CDR3 amino acids: CASTLVLETAPLHF. In DNA, the CDR3 is TGTGCCAGCACCCTTGTCTTGGAAACTGCACCCCTCCACTTT.

This clonotype has only a few counts. This chain connects TRBV7-2 to TRBJ2-1; 8 nucleotides agree with TRBD2. This CDR3 contains 16 residues. Unmatched junction bases numbered 12, after V lost 6 bases and J lost 5 bases. The germline gives CDR1 SGHTA, CDR2 FQGNSA. CDR3 sequence (DNA): TGTGCCAGCAGGTCGCGGAGGTCAGCGGGGGACAATGAGCAGTTCTTC. It encodes CASRSRRSAGDNEQFF.

The chain couples TRBV29-1 to TRBJ1-2, with 7 bases aligning to TRBD1. In germline, CDR1 is SQVTM, CDR2 ANQGSEA. V shed 4 bases, J shed 3 bases, and the junction held 5 bases outside the gene matches. CDR3 size: 13 residues. DNA of the CDR3: TGCAGCGTTGCAGACAGGGAGGACTATGGCTACACCTTC. This gives the protein CSVADREDYGYTF.

The chain carries TRBV6-7 and TRBJ2-7; no definite D call. TRBV6-7 is given ORF status, its function remaining uncertain. V lost 2 bases, J lost 2 bases, and 16 bases lay in between. This CDR3 has 16 residues. The CDR3 loop is CASSYPVTVVPYEQYF. Here the CDR3 DNA reads TGTGCCAGCAGTTACCCAGTTACAGTTGTCCCCTACGAGCAGTACTTC.

This rearrangement joins TRBV29-1 to TRBJ2-2; D is unclear. Trimming shortened V by 1 base and J by 5 bases, and 20 bases separated the two germline ends. This CDR3 has 17 amino acids. Germline V gene sequence: CDR1 SQVTM, CDR2 ANQGSEA. The CDR3 coding sequence is TGCAGCGTTGAAGTAGTCGGGCGCAGTAGAACGACCGGGGAGCTGTTTTTT. Residues: CSVEVVGRSRTTGELFF.